The source of this T cell receptor (beta chain) is a study of blood T cells in healthy people across ages. Using a J-beta primer mix together with a sample-barcoded 5' primer, a second PCR was run for roughly 7 to 11 cycles. Each of the cDNA molecules was tagged by a template-switch adaptor with 12 random nucleotides. TCRdb itself ran the 5' RACE reads through MiXCR, one entry per CDR3 protein. Seen here are approximately 1.5 million distinct CDR3 sequences, about 31% observed once, and the top ten hold about 11%. This clonotype was found many times. The CDR3 extends over 16 amino acids. The V gene end was trimmed by 0 bases and the J gene end by 3 bases; junction bases not matched to a gene: 10. Germline V lookup: CDR1 SQVTM, CDR2 ANQGSEA.

Sequencing used blood. The chain is built from TRBV29-1 and TRBJ2-7; 8 positions agree with TRBD2. The sequence came from a woman in her twenties or thirties in good health. In DNA, the CDR3 is TGCAGCGTTGAAGATATGCGCGGGGGGACAAACTACGAGCAGTACTTC. Translated: CSVEDMRGGTNYEQYF.